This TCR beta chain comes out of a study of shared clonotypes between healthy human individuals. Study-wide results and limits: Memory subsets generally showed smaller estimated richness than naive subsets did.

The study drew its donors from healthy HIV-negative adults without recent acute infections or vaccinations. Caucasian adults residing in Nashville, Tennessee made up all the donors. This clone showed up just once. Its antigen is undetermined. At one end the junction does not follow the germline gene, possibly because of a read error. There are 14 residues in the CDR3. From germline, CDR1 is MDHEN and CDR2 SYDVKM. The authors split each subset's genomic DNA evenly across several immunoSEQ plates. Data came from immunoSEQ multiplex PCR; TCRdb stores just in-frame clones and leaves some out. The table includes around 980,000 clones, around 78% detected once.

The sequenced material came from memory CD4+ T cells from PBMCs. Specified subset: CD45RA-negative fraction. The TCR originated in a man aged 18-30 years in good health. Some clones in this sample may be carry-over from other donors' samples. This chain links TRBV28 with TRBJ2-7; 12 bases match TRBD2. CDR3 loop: CASSPLPTSGRPGF. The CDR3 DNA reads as TGTGCCAGCAGTCCCTTGCCCACTAGCGGGAGGCCCGGCTTC.